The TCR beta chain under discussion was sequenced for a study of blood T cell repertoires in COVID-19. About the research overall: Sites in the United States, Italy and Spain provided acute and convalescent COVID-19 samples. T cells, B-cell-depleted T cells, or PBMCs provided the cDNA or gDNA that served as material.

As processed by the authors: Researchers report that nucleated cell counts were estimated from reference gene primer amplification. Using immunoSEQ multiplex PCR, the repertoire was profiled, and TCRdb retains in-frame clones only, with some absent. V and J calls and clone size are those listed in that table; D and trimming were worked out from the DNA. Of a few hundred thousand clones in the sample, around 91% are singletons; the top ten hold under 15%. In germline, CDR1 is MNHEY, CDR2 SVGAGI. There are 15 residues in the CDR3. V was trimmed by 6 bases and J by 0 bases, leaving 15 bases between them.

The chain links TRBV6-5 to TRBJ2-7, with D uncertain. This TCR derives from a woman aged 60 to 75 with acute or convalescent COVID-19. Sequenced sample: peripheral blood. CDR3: CASRTRRRNSYEQYF. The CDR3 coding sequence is TGTGCCAGCAGAACCCGACGCAGGAACTCCTACGAGCAGTACTTC.